This T cell receptor beta chain was sequenced for a study of OX40 agonist ivuxolimab in advanced cancers. The method was immunoSEQ multiplex PCR; TCRdb's version includes in-frame clones alone and lacks a portion of them. The profile shows roughly 70,000 clones, about 87% of them singletons. This receptor was taken from an adult with an advanced solid tumor such as melanoma, head and neck, liver or kidney cancer. Here the sequenced sample was CD4+ or CD8+ T cells sorted from blood, taken in a trial of the OX40 agonist ivuxolimab.

The CDR3 protein is CASSPRETQYF. The CDR3 DNA reads TGTGCCAGCTCACCAAGGGAGACCCAGTACTTC. The J gene is TRBJ2-5, the V gene TRBV18; D ambiguous. This CDR3 contains 11 residues. CDR1 is KGHSH, CDR2 LQKENI, per germline. With 2 bases removed from V and 5 bases from J, the gap between germline ends came to 3 bases.